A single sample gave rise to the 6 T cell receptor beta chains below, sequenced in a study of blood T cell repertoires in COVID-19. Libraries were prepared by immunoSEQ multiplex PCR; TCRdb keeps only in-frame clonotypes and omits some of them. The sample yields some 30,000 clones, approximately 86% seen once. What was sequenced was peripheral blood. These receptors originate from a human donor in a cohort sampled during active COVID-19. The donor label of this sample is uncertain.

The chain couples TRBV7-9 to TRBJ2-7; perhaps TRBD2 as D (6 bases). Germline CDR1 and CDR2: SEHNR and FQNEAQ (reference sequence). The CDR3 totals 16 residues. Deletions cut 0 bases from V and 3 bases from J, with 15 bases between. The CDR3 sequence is CASSLARVAVDYEQYF. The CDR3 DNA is TGTGCCAGCAGCTTAGCGAGGGTAGCGGTAGACTACGAGCAGTACTTC.

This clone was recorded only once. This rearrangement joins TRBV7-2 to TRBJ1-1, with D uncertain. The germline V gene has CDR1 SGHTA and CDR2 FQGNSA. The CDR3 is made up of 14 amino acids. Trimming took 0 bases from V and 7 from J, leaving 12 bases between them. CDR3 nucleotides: TGTGCCAGCAGCTTAGCTTTCGACGGGATTGAAGCTTTCTTT. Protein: CASSLAFDGIEAFF.

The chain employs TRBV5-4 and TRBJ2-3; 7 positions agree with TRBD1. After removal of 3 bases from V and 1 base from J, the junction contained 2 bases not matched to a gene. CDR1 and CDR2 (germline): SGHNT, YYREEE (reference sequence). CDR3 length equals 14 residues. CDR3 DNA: TGTGCCAGCAGCTGGGACAGAGGCACAGATACGCAGTATTTT. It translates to CASSWDRGTDTQYF.

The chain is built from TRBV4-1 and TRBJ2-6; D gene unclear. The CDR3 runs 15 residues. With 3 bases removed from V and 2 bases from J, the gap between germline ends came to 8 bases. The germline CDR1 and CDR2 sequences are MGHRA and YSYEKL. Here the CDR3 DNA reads TGCGCCAGCAGCCACCCCAACACTGGGGCCAACGTCCTGACTTTC. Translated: CASSHPNTGANVLTF.

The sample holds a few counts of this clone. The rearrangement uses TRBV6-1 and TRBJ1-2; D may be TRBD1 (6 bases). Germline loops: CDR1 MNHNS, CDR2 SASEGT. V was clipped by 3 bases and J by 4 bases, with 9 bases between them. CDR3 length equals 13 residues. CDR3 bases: TGTGCCAGCAGTGAGGGGGCGGCCTATGGCTACACCTTC. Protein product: CASSEGAAYGYTF.

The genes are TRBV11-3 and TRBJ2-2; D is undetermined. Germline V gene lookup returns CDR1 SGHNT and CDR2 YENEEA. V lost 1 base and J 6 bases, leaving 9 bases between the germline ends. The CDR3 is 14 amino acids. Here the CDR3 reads CASSLGQASGELFF. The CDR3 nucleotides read TGTGCCAGCAGCTTAGGGCAGGCATCCGGGGAGCTGTTTTTT.